This TCR beta chain derives from a study of blood T cell repertoires in COVID-19. Whole-study context: PBMCs, B-cell-depleted T cells, or T cells were the source of the cDNA or gDNA that made up the material.

Between the trimmed V and J ends, which lost 11 bases and 0 bases, there was a span of 13 bases. CDR1 and CDR2 from the germline V gene are SNHLY and FYNNEI. This CDR3 comprises 13 residues. Clones were read by immunoSEQ multiplex PCR, and TCRdb kept only the in-frame ones, dropping some. Here the sample spans approximately 230,000 clones, about 90% being singletons. Sequenced material: PBMCs or T cells enriched from blood (not recorded which). This receptor was taken from a young woman with acute COVID-19. This chain connects TRBV2 to TRBJ1-1; perhaps TRBD1 as D (6 bases). CDR3 sequence: CAEKQGMNTEAFF. The CDR3 DNA reads TGTGCCGAAAAACAGGGCATGAACACTGAAGCTTTCTTT.